Listed here are 2 T cell receptor beta chains from one sample, sequenced in a study of control samples from healthy donors and cancer patients. Only in-frame clones appear in the TCRdb table, and some are missing; sequencing was by immunoSEQ multiplex PCR. The table has roughly 130,000 clones, about 93% seen once. The sequencing input was blood. The receptors were sampled from a man aged 18 to 29 in good health.

This clone was seen a handful of times. CDR3 coding DNA: TGTGCCAGCAGCTTAGATGGACAGGGGGCCACAGATACGCAGTATTTT. Residues: CASSLDGQGATDTQYF. The chain links TRBV11-3 to TRBJ2-3, with TRBD1 matching 11 bases. The trim removed 0 bases at V and 2 bases at J, leaving 1 base unmatched. Germline V gene data show CDR1 as SGHNT and CDR2 as YENEEA. The CDR3 has 16 amino acids. The variable domain in full, completed from reference TRBV11-3 and TRBJ2-3, reads EAGVVQSPRYKIIEKKQPVAFWCNPISGHNTLYWYLQNLGQGPELLIRYENEEAVDDSQLPKDRFSAERLKGVDSTLKIQPAELGDSAVYLCASSLDGQGATDTQYFGPGTRLTVL.

The V gene is TRBV9, the J gene TRBJ1-3; D remains ambiguous. This CDR3 spans 14 amino acids. V was trimmed by 4 bases and J by 1 base, leaving 9 bases between them. From germline, CDR1 is SGDLS and CDR2 YYNGEE. CDR3 DNA: TGTGCCAGCAGCACCCGAGGTTCTGGAAACACCATATATTTT. It encodes CASSTRGSGNTIYF.